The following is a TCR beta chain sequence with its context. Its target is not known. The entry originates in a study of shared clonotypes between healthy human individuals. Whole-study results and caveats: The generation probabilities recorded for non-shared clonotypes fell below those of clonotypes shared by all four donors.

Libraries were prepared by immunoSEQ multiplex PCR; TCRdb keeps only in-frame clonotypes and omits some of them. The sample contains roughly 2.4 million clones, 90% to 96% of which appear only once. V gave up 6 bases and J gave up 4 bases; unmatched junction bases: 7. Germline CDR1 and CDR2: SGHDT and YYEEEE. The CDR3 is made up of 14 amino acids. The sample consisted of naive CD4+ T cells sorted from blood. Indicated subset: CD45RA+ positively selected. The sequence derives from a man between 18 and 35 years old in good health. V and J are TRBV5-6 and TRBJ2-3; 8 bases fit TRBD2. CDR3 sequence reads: CASIRSGGADTQYF. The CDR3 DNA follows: TGTGCCAGCATCAGGAGCGGGGGCGCAGATACGCAGTATTTT. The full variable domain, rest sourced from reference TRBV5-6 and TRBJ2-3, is DAGVTQSPTHLIKTRGQQVTLRCSPKSGHDTVSWYQQALGQGPQFIFQYYEEEERQRGNFPDRFSGHQFPNYSSELNVNALLLGDSALYLCASIRSGGADTQYFGPGTRLTVL.